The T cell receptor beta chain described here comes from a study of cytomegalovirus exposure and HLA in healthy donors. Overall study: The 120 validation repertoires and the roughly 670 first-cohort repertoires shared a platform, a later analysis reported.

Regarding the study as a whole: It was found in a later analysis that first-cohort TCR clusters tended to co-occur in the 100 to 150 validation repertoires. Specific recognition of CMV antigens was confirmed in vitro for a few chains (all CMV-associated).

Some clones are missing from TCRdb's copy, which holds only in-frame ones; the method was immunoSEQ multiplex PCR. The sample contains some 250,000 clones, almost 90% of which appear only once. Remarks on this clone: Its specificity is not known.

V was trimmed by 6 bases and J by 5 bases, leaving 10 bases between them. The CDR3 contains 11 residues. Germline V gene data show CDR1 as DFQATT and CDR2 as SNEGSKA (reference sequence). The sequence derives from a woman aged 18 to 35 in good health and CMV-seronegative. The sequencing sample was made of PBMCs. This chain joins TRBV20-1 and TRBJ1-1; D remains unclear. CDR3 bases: TGCAGTGCACCGAGGATTACTGAAGCTTTCTTT. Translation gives CSAPRITEAFF.